Ten or more counts support the clone carrying this TCR beta chain. The CDR3 loop spans 15 amino acids. The V end was cut by 3 bases, the J end by 3 bases, with 17 bases between. Germline CDR1 reads DFQATT; CDR2 reads SNEGSKA (reference sequence). These data are taken from a study of metastatic and nonmetastatic thyroid tumors. Study background: Comparison of repertoires was carried out across blood and tumor or nodule tissue from malignant and benign thyroid patients.

The authors' processing: Variation in CDR3 across clinicopathological groups served as the basis for constructing a distant-metastasis classifier in papillary thyroid cancer. TCRdb reprocessed the PCR reads using MiXCR. The V and J calls were determined by TCRdb, not by the authors. Among some 19,000 clones listed, around 21% were seen once. All patients reached thyroid surgery having received no treatment beforehand. The rearrangement joins TRBV20-1 to TRBJ1-1, with D tentatively TRBD1 (5 bases). The sequence derives from a female donor with papillary thyroid cancer or a benign thyroid nodule (not recorded which). Some clones in this sample may be carry-over from other donors' samples. Sequenced: blood. The CDR3 coding sequence is TGCAGTGCTAGCCCGACGCGGTTGGGGGACACTGAAGCTTTCTTT. Its translation: CSASPTRLGDTEAFF.